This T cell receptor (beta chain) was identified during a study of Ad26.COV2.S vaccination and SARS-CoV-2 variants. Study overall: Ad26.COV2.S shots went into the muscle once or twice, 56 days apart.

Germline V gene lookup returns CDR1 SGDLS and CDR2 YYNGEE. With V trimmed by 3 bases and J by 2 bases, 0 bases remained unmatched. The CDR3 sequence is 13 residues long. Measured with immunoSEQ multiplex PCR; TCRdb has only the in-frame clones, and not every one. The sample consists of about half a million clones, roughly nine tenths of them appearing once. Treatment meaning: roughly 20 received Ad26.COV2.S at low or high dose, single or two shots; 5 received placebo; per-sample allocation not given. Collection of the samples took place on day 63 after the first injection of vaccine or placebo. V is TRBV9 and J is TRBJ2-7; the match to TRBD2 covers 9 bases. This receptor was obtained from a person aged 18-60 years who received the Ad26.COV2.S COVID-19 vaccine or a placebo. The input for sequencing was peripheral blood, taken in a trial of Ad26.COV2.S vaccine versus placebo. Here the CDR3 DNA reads TGTGCCAGCAGCGGGACTAGCGCCTACGAGCAGTACTTC. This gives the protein CASSGTSAYEQYF.